A single sample is the source of the 21 T cell receptor beta chains below, sequenced in a study of T-cell memory formation after mild COVID-19. TCRdb called the 5' RACE reads again in MiXCR, with one record for every CDR3 protein. The table shows around 220,000 distinct CDR3 sequences, with 16% occurring only once. The specimen was PBMCs or a T cell subset sorted from them (not recorded which). The receptors were sampled from a man aged 18 to 30 who had mild COVID-19 (a few samples of this study predate the infection). Cell type and time point are not known.

This clonotype appeared many times. This rearrangement joins TRBV7-2 to TRBJ1-2; D gene uncertain. Between the trimmed V and J ends, which lost 5 bases and 3 bases, there was a span of 7 bases. CDR3 length: 12 residues. Germline CDR1 is SGHTA and CDR2 is FQGNSA. The CDR3 DNA reads TGTGCCAGCAGCCCGGATCACTATGGCTACACCTTC. Translated, it gives CASSPDHYGYTF.

This clonotype was counted a few times. This chain uses TRBV12-3 or TRBV12-4 with TRBJ1-2; no reliable D call. V lost 1 base, J lost 11 bases, and 14 bases lay in between. The CDR3 spans 13 residues. CDR3 coding DNA: TGTGCCAGCAGTTTAGGAGGGAAGTTGATGTACACCTTC. Its translation: CASSLGGKLMYTF.

This chain links TRBV7-6 with TRBJ2-1; D is ambiguous. Looked up from germline, CDR1 is SGHVS and CDR2 is FNYEAQ. Between the trimmed V and J ends, which lost 1 base and 10 bases, there was a span of 5 bases. The CDR3 loop spans 11 amino acids. Here the CDR3 reads CASSLGSEQFF. CDR3 in DNA: TGTGCCAGCAGCTTAGGGAGCGAGCAGTTCTTC.

The chain links TRBV20-1 to TRBJ2-7, with D possibly TRBD1 on 5 matching bases. Trimming removed 6 bases from V and 4 bases from J, with 10 bases in between. CDR1 and CDR2 from the germline V gene are DFQATT and SNEGSKA (reference sequence). The CDR3 totals 11 residues. In DNA, the CDR3 is TGCAGTGCCTGGCAGGGTTACGAGCAGTACTTC. Its translation: CSAWQGYEQYF.

The sample holds a few counts of this clonotype. The CDR3 region has the DNA TGTGCCAGCAGTTACACTGGGGGGCTCAATGAGCAGTTCTTC. Translated: CASSYTGGLNEQFF. This sequence joins TRBV6-5 and TRBJ2-1; D tentatively reads TRBD1 or TRBD2 (6 bases each). CDR3 size: 14 residues. Trimming stripped 2 bases from V and 6 bases from J, with 11 bases between. Per germline, CDR1 MNHEY and CDR2 SVGAGI.

This clonotype came up a few times. Sequence at one end of the junction differs from germline and may be a read error. V usage is TRBV20-1 and J usage is TRBJ2-3; D is unclear. The CDR3 consists of 14 residues. Germline CDR1 reads DFQATT; CDR2 reads SNEGSKA (reference sequence). CDR3 amino acids: CSAWTPGPTHTQYF. In nucleotides, the CDR3 is TGCAGTGCATGGACCCCCGGGCCCACACATACGCAGTATTTT.

This clonotype was counted between two and nine times. The chain joins TRBV4-2 to TRBJ2-3; 10 bases map to TRBD2. CDR3 size: 14 residues. Looked up from germline, CDR1 is LGHNA and CDR2 is YNFKEQ. Unmatched junction bases numbered 3, after V lost 7 bases and J lost 2 bases. The CDR3 loop reads CASTSGSPTDTQYF. The CDR3 DNA is TGTGCCAGCACTAGCGGGAGCCCCACAGATACGCAGTATTTT.

The chain combines TRBV6-2 or TRBV6-3 with TRBJ2-4; 14 bases agree with TRBD2. CDR1 is MNHEY and CDR2 is SVGEGT in the germline V gene. CDR3 length equals 14 residues. V shed 2 bases, J shed 9 bases, and the junction held 0 bases outside the gene matches. CDR3 sequence reads: CASSYGLAGGIQYF. CDR3 coding DNA: TGTGCCAGCAGTTACGGACTAGCGGGGGGCATTCAGTACTTC.

This clonotype has just a few counts. J is TRBJ1-5 and V is TRBV2; D is unclear. V lost 2 bases to trimming and J lost 4 bases, with 6 bases between them. Germline V CDR1 and CDR2: SNHLY, FYNNEI. This CDR3 has 13 amino acids. CDR3 in amino acids: CASSERRNQPQHF. DNA for the CDR3: TGTGCCAGCAGTGAACGCCGAAATCAGCCCCAGCATTTT.

The chain is built from TRBV20-1 and TRBJ2-7; D is uncertain. The CDR3 length is 11 residues. The germline V gene encodes CDR1 DFQATT and CDR2 SNEGSKA (reference sequence). Trimming took 3 bases from V and 6 from J, leaving 9 bases between them. CDR3 DNA: TGCAGTGCTAGGTGGGGTCGCGAGCAGTACGTC. Translated: CSARWGREQYV.

This clonotype was seen just once. The rearrangement joins TRBV10-2 to TRBJ1-2, with D unclear. Germline CDR1 reads WSHSY; CDR2 reads SAAADI. This CDR3 is 14 amino acids long. Between the trimmed V and J ends, which lost 2 bases and 0 bases, there was a span of 7 bases. Written as DNA, the CDR3 is TGCGCCAGCAGTGAGCCCACAGCTAACTATGGCTACACCTTC. Translating gives CASSEPTANYGYTF.

This clonotype was seen at least ten times. The chain couples TRBV7-9 to TRBJ2-1; possibly TRBD1 for D (5 bases). The V end lost 5 bases, the J end lost 7 bases, and 18 bases lay between the germline ends. This CDR3 is 15 amino acids long. Germline values: CDR1 SEHNR, CDR2 FQNEAQ (reference sequence). The CDR3 loop is CASSRAGIVNNEQFF. The CDR3 coding sequence is TGTGCCAGCAGCCGAGCAGGGATCGTGAATAATGAGCAGTTCTTC.

This clonotype showed up just a few times. CDR3 coding DNA: TGTGCCAGCAGTTTAGCGGGGAGGAGCTCCTACGAGCAGTACGTC. Its translation: CASSLAGRSSYEQYV. The chain has TRBV6-2 or TRBV6-3 and TRBJ2-7, with TRBD2 matching over 8 bases. Germline CDR1 reads MNHEY; CDR2 reads SVGEGT. Unmatched junction bases numbered 5, after V lost 4 bases and J lost 0 bases. The CDR3 spans 15 residues.

This clonotype was counted ten times or more. V usage is TRBV12-3 or TRBV12-4 and J usage is TRBJ2-4; 7 nucleotides agree with TRBD2. This CDR3 spans 14 amino acids. Germline trimming cut 0 bases from V and 6 bases from J; bases unmatched to any gene: 2. The CDR3 loop is CASSLAREGNIQYF. The CDR3 DNA is TGTGCCAGCAGTTTAGCCAGGGAGGGAAACATTCAGTACTTC.

This rearrangement joins TRBV6-5 to TRBJ2-4, with 7 bases that match TRBD1. The CDR3 extends over 16 amino acids. Germline CDR1 MNHEY, CDR2 SVGAGI. The ends lost 4 bases at V and 4 bases at J; junction bases unmatched: 10. Here the CDR3 DNA reads TGTGCCAGCAGTTCGGGACAGACTTTGACTAAAAACATTCAGTACTTC. Translated, it gives CASSSGQTLTKNIQYF.

The V and J genes are TRBV5-6 and TRBJ2-1, with TRBD1 matching 12 bases. Per germline, CDR1 SGHDT and CDR2 YYEEEE. CDR3 length: 15 residues. V gave up 4 bases and J gave up 12 bases; unmatched junction bases: 11. CDR3 DNA: TGTGCCAGCAGCGGACCGGGACAGGGGGCCCTAGTGCAGTTCTTC. Protein product: CASSGPGQGALVQFF.

This clonotype was counted between two and nine times. This chain links TRBV30 with TRBJ1-1, with D unclear. The CDR3 sequence is 14 residues long. V dropped 1 base and J dropped 0 bases, with 9 bases sitting between them. Germline V gives CDR1 GTSNPN, CDR2 SVGIG (reference sequence). The chain's CDR3 is CAWSGETLNTEAFF. The CDR3 nucleotides are TGTGCCTGGAGTGGGGAGACTTTGAACACTGAAGCTTTCTTT.

This clonotype appeared a few times. The CDR3 protein is CASSLDGVPDTQYF. The CDR3 DNA follows: TGCGCCAGCAGCTTGGACGGAGTTCCAGATACGCAGTATTTT. This sequence joins TRBV5-1 and TRBJ2-3; unclear D gene. Between the trimmed V and J ends, which lost 0 bases and 4 bases, there was a span of 9 bases. Germline CDR1 is SGHRS and CDR2 is YFSETQ. There are 14 residues in the CDR3.

Many counts were recorded for this clonotype. The V and J genes are TRBV7-2 and TRBJ1-1, with 9 bases matching TRBD1. The V segment lost 5 bases and the J segment 3 bases; nucleotides outside the gene matches: 1. Germline loops: CDR1 SGHTA, CDR2 FQGNSA. The CDR3 runs 13 residues. The CDR3 nucleotides read TGTGCCAGCAGCCGACAGGGGGACACTGAAGCTTTCTTT. Translation gives CASSRQGDTEAFF. Full variable domain (missing parts from reference TRBV7-2 and TRBJ1-1): GAGVSQSPSNKVTEKGKDVELRCDPISGHTALYWYRQSLGQGLEFLIYFQGNSAPDKSGLPSDRFSAERTGGSVSTLTIQRTQQEDSAVYLCASSRQGDTEAFFGQGTRLTVV.

This clonotype was counted only a few times. The chain links TRBV5-4 to TRBJ2-1; D is perhaps TRBD2 (5 bases). Germline V gives CDR1 SGHNT, CDR2 YYREEE (reference sequence). CDR3 length equals 13 residues. V was shortened by 2 bases and J by 8 bases, with 11 bases between the two germline ends. CDR3 region: CASSLRFSDEQFF. The CDR3 DNA is TGTGCCAGCAGCTTAAGGTTTAGCGATGAGCAGTTCTTC.

This clonotype was seen more than once but under ten times. CDR3 bases: TGTGCCAGCAATGGCGGGGGGACGGAGACCCAGTACTTC. Encoded protein: CASNGGGTETQYF. The V gene is TRBV9, the J gene TRBJ2-5; 8 nucleotides match TRBD2. This CDR3 has 13 amino acids. V was pared by 6 bases and J by 5 bases, with 6 bases of the junction left unmatched. The germline V gene has CDR1 SGDLS and CDR2 YYNGEE.